The rows below give T cell receptor beta chains drawn from one sample of a study of T-cell reconstitution after alpha-beta-depleted transplantation in children. TCRdb analysed the PCR reads with MiXCR anew, one entry per CDR3 protein. The sample yields approximately 500,000 distinct CDR3 sequences, 8% to 11% seen once. Specimen: PBMCs, collected before TCRalphabeta/CD19-depleted stem cell transplant. Source of these receptors: a child under 10 years old with inherited bone marrow failure, due to receive a stem cell transplant. Each CDR3 is given with its conserved first and last residue. A D gene is named only where the DNA matches it firmly. Not all rows give a size; the values are once, few, many and, for expanded clones, a class.

CDR3 length,clone size,V gene,D gene,J gene,CDR3 DNA,CDR3 protein
15,many,TRBV6-2/TRBV6-3,TRBD2,TRBJ2-1,TGTGCCAGCAGTTACCCCGGGAGGGCCGTGGATGAGCAGTTCTTC,CASSYPGRAVDEQFF
17,many,TRBV20-1,TRBD2,TRBJ2-5,TGCAGTGCTCCCCCGGGGGGGAGGGAGCTTTTTCAAGAGACCCAGTACTTC,CSAPPGGRELFQETQYF
17,.,TRBV20-1,TRBD2,TRBJ2-1,TGCAGTGCTAGAGATGAGTGGGAAGCGGGAGATTTCGATGAGCAGTTCTTC,CSARDEWEAGDFDEQFF
14,few,TRBV20-1,.,TRBJ2-3,TGCAGTGCTAGAGATTTTAGCGGCACAGATACGCAGTATTTT,CSARDFSGTDTQYF
15,many,TRBV19,TRBD2,TRBJ2-3,TGTGCCAGTAGTATAACTAGCGGGAGCACAGATACGCAGTATTTT,CASSITSGSTDTQYF
16,many,TRBV27,TRBD2,TRBJ2-7,TGTGCCAGCAGTTTACGTGGGACTAGCGGGACCTACGAGCAGTACTTC,CASSLRGTSGTYEQYF
17,many,TRBV27,TRBD2,TRBJ2-3,TGTGCCAGCAGTTTAATACTACTAGCGGGTCGCACAGATACGCAGTATTTT,CASSLILLAGRTDTQYF
15,many,TRBV7-8,.,TRBJ2-7,TGTGCCAGCAGCCGAGGAGTTGGACGAGAGTCCAATCCGTACTTC,CASSRGVGRESNPYF
20,many,TRBV27,.,TRBJ2-2,TGTGCCAGCAGTTTATCGCTTGCAGGGTCCTCCGAGGGGGGCACCGGGGAGCTGTTTTTT,CASSLSLAGSSEGGTGELFF
16,many,TRBV7-6,.,TRBJ2-7,TGTGCCAGCAGCCTAGGCTACAGGGAACCAACCTACGAGCAGTACTTC,CASSLGYREPTYEQYF